Listed below are T cell receptor beta chains from one sample, sequenced in a study of blood T cells in healthy people across ages. MiXCR, run by TCRdb on the 5' RACE reads, gives a single entry per CDR3 protein. Among over a million distinct CDR3 sequences listed, about 43% were seen once. Material: blood. All receptors derive from a woman aged 18-29 years in good health. CDR3s leave out the opening cysteine and the closing phenylalanine or tryptophan. Some rows mark clone size as missing; the rest say once, few, many or name a class of expanded clone.

clone_size j_call v_call cdr3_aa
few TRBJ2-7 TRBV2 ASSEGSSDRGTYEQY
- TRBJ1-5 TRBV20-1 SFGRSNQPQH
- TRBJ2-7 TRBV6-1 ASSEDTSFDYEQY
- TRBJ2-7 TRBV29-1 SVAGTSAFSSYNEQY
- TRBJ1-5 TRBV6-5 ASSWAGDTNQPQH
few TRBJ2-1 TRBV29-1 SVQGRGEYNEQF
few TRBJ2-5 TRBV6-1 ASSLDRVLSETQY
- TRBJ2-7 TRBV10-3 AISLLTGGSYEQY
few TRBJ2-7 TRBV4-1 ASSQAPNSGRGRPYEQY
few TRBJ1-4 TRBV20-1 SAGQSNEKLF
- TRBJ2-7 TRBV15 ATLNGGEQY
- TRBJ2-1 TRBV5-1 ASSPTSGGPNNEQF
few TRBJ2-7 TRBV20-1 SADKRGASYEQY
- TRBJ2-7 TRBV9 ASSVERGGAPYEQY
- TRBJ1-1 TRBV7-6 ASSLVGASMNTEAF
few TRBJ2-7 TRBV5-1 ASSLVRLAFSGEQY
few TRBJ2-7 TRBV20-1 SARHISYEQY
- TRBJ2-7 TRBV12-3/TRBV12-4 ASSLGGTSEQY
- TRBJ1-2 TRBV5-1 SSSSDALYGYT
many TRBJ2-1 TRBV20-1 SARGTSSYNEQF
few TRBJ2-1 TRBV7-8 ASSLQGVEQF
few TRBJ2-1 TRBV2 ASRDYPYNEQF
- TRBJ2-3 TRBV12-3/TRBV12-4 ASSPRDRVYETQY
- TRBJ2-3 TRBV21-1 ASSKAYSGSSDTQY
- TRBJ1-4 TRBV20-1 SARDRDSTNEKLF
- TRBJ2-3 TRBV4-1 ASSPLGDYTDTQY
- TRBJ2-1 TRBV12-3/TRBV12-4 ASSLASGSLGEQF
few TRBJ1-6 TRBV7-9 ASSVRAENSPLH
- TRBJ2-3 TRBV11-1 ASSLFKGADTQY
- TRBJ2-7 TRBV12-3/TRBV12-4 ASSFALTGLEQY
- TRBJ2-5 TRBV5-1 ASSLFPTSGGQETQY
- TRBJ2-1 TRBV4-1 ASSRQSDFNEQF
- TRBJ2-2 TRBV6-5 ASSLALAGYTGELF
- TRBJ2-5 TRBV2 VSSRDRPETQY
few TRBJ2-3 TRBV5-1 ASSLDGTDGTDTQY
- - TRBV24-1 ATSDRGGGVYYNEQY
few - TRBV7-3 ASSLNGGPFYEQY
few TRBJ1-2 TRBV20-1 SARPPGGLSRDYT
few TRBJ2-7 TRBV9 ASSVGLAEPYEQY
- TRBJ2-7 TRBV15 ATSRDRATAYEQY
few TRBJ2-1 TRBV29-1 SVVGQGFGVNEQF
- TRBJ2-7 TRBV5-6 ASSPQQGSDEQY
- TRBJ2-7 TRBV6-5 ASSYFPGTYEQY
- TRBJ2-3 TRBV18 ASSPTGFGDTQY
few TRBJ1-2 TRBV6-6 ASSYQMNYGYT
few TRBJ2-1 TRBV3-1 ASSQGGGAYNEQF